These 20 T cell receptor beta chains were all obtained from the same sample, sequenced in a study of T-cell memory formation after mild COVID-19 listed by TCRdb under 2021. Library generation was performed with 5' RACE. Sequencing instrument: Illumina NovaSeq 6000. In TCRdb, the public reads were trimmed at Q25 with fastp and aligned with MiXCR, with productive beta chains retained. Each entry is one CDR3 protein sequence, shown with its most common DNA and genes. The sample records a few hundred thousand distinct CDR3 sequences, about 17% of which are singletons. The ten largest clonotypes hold 20% to 25% of the sample. Sequencing was carried out using PBMCs or a T cell subset sorted from them (not recorded which). All receptors derive from a man younger than 35 who had mild COVID-19 (a few samples of this study predate the infection). The sample titles of this study are shuffled in the database, so cell type and time point are left out; the donor was told from shared clones.

This rearrangement joins TRBV10-3 to TRBJ2-3, with TRBD2 matching 9 bases. Germline V gene sequence: CDR1 ENHRY, CDR2 SYGVKD. This CDR3 comprises 16 residues. The junction had 7 bases not matched to a gene; V was cut back by 6 bases and J by 0 bases. CDR3: CAIRAYSGGSTDTQYF. CDR3 nucleotides: TGTGCCATCAGAGCTTATAGCGGGGGTAGCACAGATACGCAGTATTTT.

This clonotype was detected ten times or more. The chain recombines TRBV6-2 or TRBV6-3 with TRBJ2-3, with D unclear. In germline, CDR1 is MNHEY, CDR2 SVGEGT. The CDR3 contains 15 residues. Trimming removed 3 bases from V and 6 bases from J, with 16 bases in between. The CDR3 loop is CASSYRPFLWDTQYF. The CDR3 region has the DNA TGTGCCAGCAGTTATAGGCCCTTCTTGTGGGATACGCAGTATTTT.

The chain couples TRBV11-2 to TRBJ2-2, with TRBD2 as a possible D gene (5 bases). Trimming took off 1 base at V and 7 bases at J, with 13 bases between the two ends. There are 15 residues in the CDR3. Germline CDR1 and CDR2: SGHAT and FQNNGV. The CDR3 nucleotides are TGTGCCAGCAGCTTAGGCAGAGAACTAGACGGGGAGCTGTTTTTT. Protein product: CASSLGRELDGELFF.

The chain employs TRBV4-1 and TRBJ1-2; D is perhaps TRBD1 (6 bases). Germline loops: CDR1 MGHRA, CDR2 YSYEKL. The V and J ends lost 3 bases and 4 bases respectively, with 15 bases between them. CDR3 length: 15 amino acids. The CDR3 sequence is CASSQWGRGTYGYTF. The CDR3 DNA reads as TGCGCCAGCAGCCAGTGGGGGAGGGGGACCTATGGCTACACCTTC.

This clonotype occurred many times. J is TRBJ1-2 and V is TRBV4-1, with unresolved D. This CDR3 has 17 amino acids. Trimming stripped 0 bases from V and 4 bases from J, with 18 bases between. Germline V lookup: CDR1 MGHRA, CDR2 YSYEKL. CDR3 sequence reads: CASSQEVPVADIYGYTF. The DNA of the CDR3 is TGCGCCAGCAGCCAAGAGGTCCCCGTGGCCGACATCTATGGCTACACCTTC.

This clonotype was seen a few times. The chain combines TRBV6-1 with TRBJ1-2, with D perhaps TRBD1 (5 bases). Germline loops: CDR1 MNHNS, CDR2 SASEGT. Trimming shortened V by 0 bases and J by 7 bases, and 12 bases separated the two germline ends. CDR3 length: 14 residues. The CDR3 loop is CASSEADTYSGYTF. For the CDR3, the DNA is TGTGCCAGCAGTGAAGCGGACACTTACAGTGGCTACACCTTC.

The V gene is TRBV7-2, the J gene TRBJ2-5, with D possibly matching TRBD1 (6 bases). The CDR3 contains 13 residues. Trimming stripped 3 bases from V and 5 bases from J, with 10 bases between. CDR1 is SGHTA and CDR2 is FQGNSA in the germline V gene. This CDR3 reads CASSFQGKETQYF. The CDR3 DNA reads as TGTGCCAGCAGCTTTCAGGGGAAGGAGACCCAGTACTTC. The variable domain in full, with the rest retrieved from reference TRBV7-2 and TRBJ2-5, is GAGVSQSPSNKVTEKGKDVELRCDPISGHTALYWYRQSLGQGLEFLIYFQGNSAPDKSGLPSDRFSAERTGGSVSTLTIQRTQQEDSAVYLCASSFQGKETQYFGPGTRLLVL.

The CDR3 is CSAEADNQPQHF. In nucleotides, the CDR3 is TGCAGTGCCGAGGCAGACAATCAGCCCCAGCATTTT. The V gene is TRBV20-1, the J gene TRBJ1-5; D unclear. Looked up from germline, CDR1 is DFQATT and CDR2 is SNEGSKA (reference sequence). Trimming cost V 6 bases and J 3 bases, with 9 bases left between them. CDR3 length: 12 residues.

The chain has TRBV23-1 and TRBJ1-1; D gene uncertain. TRBV23-1 is classed as an ORF, of uncertain function. This CDR3 spans 18 amino acids. V was pared by 4 bases and J by 0 bases, with 21 bases between. The CDR3 is CASSPDVSGKLMNTEAFF. Here the CDR3 DNA reads TGCGCCAGCAGTCCGGACGTGAGCGGAAAACTTATGAACACTGAAGCTTTCTTT.

This clonotype appeared a few times. The chain uses TRBV5-1 and TRBJ2-1; D is unclear. The CDR3 sequence is 14 residues long. The germline V gene has CDR1 SGHRS and CDR2 YFSETQ. Trimming stripped 4 bases from V and 3 bases from J, with 11 bases between. CDR3 sequence (DNA): TGCGCCAGCAGCCCCGACACCAACTACAATGAGCAGTTCTTC. It codes for CASSPDTNYNEQFF.

This chain connects TRBV5-1 to TRBJ2-5; D may be TRBD1 or TRBD2 (6 bases each). Germline V gene sequence: CDR1 SGHRS, CDR2 YFSETQ. Trimming pared 4 bases from V and 7 bases from J, leaving 14 bases between. This CDR3 region has 13 residues. CDR3 amino acids: CASSRGGRGTQYF. Written as DNA, the CDR3 is TGCGCCAGCAGCCGAGGGGGGCGAGGGACCCAGTACTTC. Combining the CDR3 with reference TRBV5-1 and TRBJ2-5 gives the whole variable domain KAGVTQTPRYLIKTRGQQVTLSCSPISGHRSVSWYQQTPGQGLQFLFEYFSETQRNKGNFPGRFSGRQFSNSRSEMNVSTLELGDSALYLCASSRGGRGTQYFGPGTRLLVL.

The V call is TRBV4-1, the J call TRBJ2-7; 7 positions match TRBD1. Germline trimming cut 4 bases from V and 7 bases from J; bases unmatched to any gene: 10. Germline V CDR1 and CDR2: MGHRA, YSYEKL. The CDR3 sequence is 14 residues long. The CDR3 here is CASSPEPGTVEQYF. CDR3 DNA sequence: TGCGCCAGCAGCCCCGAACCCGGGACAGTTGAGCAGTACTTC.

The rearrangement joins TRBV6-5 to TRBJ2-1, with TRBD1 matching over 12 bases. Germline V CDR1 and CDR2: MNHEY, SVGAGI. V shed 0 bases, J shed 10 bases, and the junction held 4 bases outside the gene matches. The length of the CDR3 is 15 residues. CDR3 DNA: TGTGCCAGCAGTTACTCGGGGACAGGGGGCAGAGAGCAGTTCTTC. Amino acids: CASSYSGTGGREQFF.

V is TRBV7-8 and J is TRBJ2-1; 8 nucleotides agree with TRBD2. The V gene end was trimmed by 2 bases and the J gene end by 3 bases; junction bases not matched to a gene: 6. This CDR3 region has 16 residues. Germline CDR1 is SGHVS and CDR2 is FQNEAQ. CDR3 loop: CASSLSQRGLYNEQFF. The CDR3 DNA follows: TGTGCCAGCAGCTTATCCCAGCGGGGGCTCTACAATGAGCAGTTCTTC.

This sequence joins TRBV20-1 and TRBJ2-5, with D possibly being TRBD2 (7 bases). In germline, CDR1 is DFQATT, CDR2 SNEGSKA (reference sequence). The CDR3 is 16 amino acids. V lost 2 bases, J lost 2 bases, and 18 bases lay in between. The CDR3, as DNA: TGCAGTGCTAGACCACCGACGGGGGGCCTACAAGAGACCCAGTACTTC. This encodes CSARPPTGGLQETQYF.

The rearrangement uses TRBV7-8 and TRBJ1-6; D remains unclear. V lost 1 base and J 8 bases, leaving 12 bases between the germline ends. The CDR3 is made up of 15 amino acids. Germline V gene lookup returns CDR1 SGHVS and CDR2 FQNEAQ. The CDR3 region is CASSLGIADDSPLHF. CDR3 DNA: TGTGCCAGCAGCTTAGGTATCGCGGACGATTCACCCCTCCACTTT. The variable domain in full, completed from reference TRBV7-8 and TRBJ1-6, reads GAGVSQSPRYKVAKRGQDVALRCDPISGHVSLFWYQQALGQGPEFLTYFQNEAQLDKSGLPSDRFFAERPEGSVSTLKIQRTQQEDSAVYLCASSLGIADDSPLHFGNGTRLTVT.

The V and J genes are TRBV24-1 and TRBJ2-1; tentative D call: TRBD2 (5 bases). Germline-derived CDR1 and CDR2 are KGHDR and SFDVKD. The CDR3 consists of 13 residues. V lost 8 bases and J 2 bases, leaving 9 bases between the germline ends. In nucleotides, the CDR3 is TGTGCCACCACCTCCGGGGCCTACAATGAGCAGTTCTTC. Translating gives CATTSGAYNEQFF.

This clonotype was counted a few times. This chain uses TRBV4-1 with TRBJ2-3, with a weak D call TRBD2 (6 bases). The CDR3 totals 16 residues. V dropped 2 bases and J dropped 4 bases, with 16 bases sitting between them. Per the germline V gene, CDR1 is MGHRA and CDR2 is YSYEKL. CDR3 region: CASSQSWLEGPDTQYF. The CDR3 DNA reads as TGCGCCAGCAGCCAATCCTGGTTGGAGGGCCCAGATACGCAGTATTTT.

This clonotype appeared a few times. The chain carries TRBV18 and TRBJ2-7; 10 bases match TRBD1. This CDR3 comprises 13 residues. V trimming: 6 bases; J trimming: 5 bases; junction bases outside the gene matches: 4. The V gene's germline CDR1 is KGHSH and CDR2 LQKENI. The CDR3 is CASSSGTGDEQYF. CDR3 nucleotide sequence: TGTGCCAGCTCCTCCGGGACAGGGGACGAGCAGTACTTC.

The chain is built from TRBV15 and TRBJ2-1; D possibly matches TRBD1 or TRBD2 (5 bases each). V lost 3 bases and J 3 bases, leaving 15 bases between the germline ends. Germline values: CDR1 LNHNV, CDR2 YYDKDF (reference sequence). The CDR3 is made up of 16 amino acids. CDR3: CATSSLSAGSYNEQFF. In DNA form, the CDR3 reads TGTGCCACCAGCAGTCTCTCGGCAGGGAGCTACAATGAGCAGTTCTTC.